The following is a TCR beta chain sequence with its context. Its target is unknown. This specimen belongs to a study of CD8+ T cells in alopecia areata. Study at large: By percentage of affected scalp area, the severity of treated patients was scored.

Sequencing relied on a cDNA template that was reverse transcribed from extracted RNA. The assay was immunoSEQ multiplex PCR, and TCRdb's table has in-frame clones only and misses some. Seen here are about 140,000 clones, around 86% observed once, and the top ten hold around 13%. Described treatment: oral pan-JAK inhibitor, 5-10 mg twice daily. This CDR3 spans 13 amino acids. V was cut by 4 bases and J by 2 bases, with 8 bases left in between. Germline values: CDR1 SGHAT, CDR2 FQNNGV. Study conclusions and caveats: For lesional scalp, especially alopecia totalis/universalis, clonality was higher than in normal scalp.

Sequencing was performed on CD8+ T cells sorted from blood, taken at week 4, from a patient treated with tofacitinib. The origin of this receptor is a human donor with alopecia areata. The chain links TRBV11-2 to TRBJ1-1; D remains ambiguous. The CDR3 bases are TGTGCCAGCAGCTGGGAAAAAAACACTGAAGCTTTCTTT. Encoded protein: CASSWEKNTEAFF.